This is a list of T cell receptor beta chains from one sample in a study of cytomegalovirus exposure and HLA in healthy donors. The assay was immunoSEQ multiplex PCR, and TCRdb's table has in-frame clones only and misses some. The top ten clones hold roughly 8.8% of a sample with around 35,000 clones, more than 80% of them seen once. Sequencing input: PBMCs. The origin of the receptors is a woman aged 40-49 years in good health and CMV-seronegative. Each CDR3 is given with its conserved first and last residue. Each record gives: J gene, V gene, clone size, D gene, CDR3 protein, CDR3 DNA. The D gene is left open where the match is weak. Clone size appears in some rows only: once, few, many, or a class for an expanded clone.

J gene: TRBJ2-1
V gene: TRBV5-6
clone size: .
D gene: .
CDR3 protein: CASSLAGVHGEQFF
CDR3 DNA: TGTGCCAGCAGCTTGGCGGGGGTCCACGGGGAGCAGTTCTTC

J gene: TRBJ1-1
V gene: TRBV28
clone size: .
D gene: .
CDR3 protein: CASRGAGNTEAFF
CDR3 DNA: TGTGCCAGCAGGGGAGCGGGGAACACTGAAGCTTTCTTT

J gene: TRBJ1-1
V gene: TRBV7-3
clone size: once
D gene: .
CDR3 protein: CASSSGVNTEAFF
CDR3 DNA: TGTGCCAGCAGTTCAGGGGTGAACACTGAAGCTTTCTTT

J gene: TRBJ2-5
V gene: TRBV2
clone size: .
D gene: .
CDR3 protein: CASSPEGRETQYF
CDR3 DNA: TGTGCCAGCAGCCCTGAAGGGAGGGAGACCCAGTACTTC

J gene: TRBJ2-5
V gene: TRBV5-4
clone size: .
D gene: .
CDR3 protein: CASSGGTLQETQYF
CDR3 DNA: TGTGCCAGCAGCGGCGGGACTCTACAAGAGACCCAGTACTTC

J gene: TRBJ1-6
V gene: TRBV12-2
clone size: .
D gene: .
CDR3 protein: CASRLASKNSPLHF
CDR3 DNA: TGTGCAAGTCGCTTAGCGAGTAAGAATTCACCCCTCCACTTT

J gene: TRBJ1-2
V gene: TRBV6-1
clone size: .
D gene: TRBD1
CDR3 protein: CASSEGDWDRGQYDTF
CDR3 DNA: TGTGCCAGCAGTGAGGGGGACTGGGACAGGGGGCAATATGACACCTTC

J gene: TRBJ2-3
V gene: TRBV27
clone size: .
D gene: TRBD2
CDR3 protein: CASRPTLAGAEGQYF
CDR3 DNA: TGTGCCAGCAGACCAACCCTAGCGGGGGCCGAGGGGCAGTATTTT

J gene: TRBJ1-2
V gene: TRBV27
clone size: .
D gene: TRBD1
CDR3 protein: CASSLRQGVNYGYTF
CDR3 DNA: TGTGCCAGCAGTTTGAGACAGGGGGTTAACTATGGCTACACCTTC

J gene: TRBJ2-1
V gene: TRBV4-1
clone size: .
D gene: .
CDR3 protein: CASSQGPRVRNEQFF
CDR3 DNA: TGCGCCAGCAGCCAAGGCCCCAGGGTTAGGAATGAGCAGTTCTTC

J gene: TRBJ1-6
V gene: TRBV6-5
clone size: .
D gene: .
CDR3 protein: CASSYSMTGDQPLHF
CDR3 DNA: TGTGCCAGCAGTTACTCGATGACAGGAGATCAACCCCTCCACTTT

J gene: TRBJ1-6
V gene: TRBV6-1
clone size: few
D gene: .
CDR3 protein: CASSKGPGTGSPLHF
CDR3 DNA: TGTGCCAGCAGCAAAGGCCCAGGCACGGGGTCACCCCTCCACTTT

J gene: TRBJ2-5
V gene: TRBV7-3
clone size: .
D gene: TRBD2
CDR3 protein: CASSPAAAGLDGQETQYF
CDR3 DNA: TGTGCCAGCAGCCCCGCGGCGGCGGGACTAGACGGTCAGGAGACCCAGTACTTC

J gene: TRBJ2-2
V gene: TRBV5-1
clone size: .
D gene: TRBD1
CDR3 protein: CASSLDRGPLTGELFF
CDR3 DNA: TGCGCCAGCAGCTTGGACAGGGGCCCTCTGACCGGGGAGCTGTTTTTT

J gene: TRBJ2-5
V gene: TRBV5-6
clone size: .
D gene: .
CDR3 protein: CASSSRGTVKETQYF
CDR3 DNA: TGTGCCAGCAGCTCTCGGGGGACAGTTAAAGAGACCCAGTACTTC

J gene: TRBJ1-2
V gene: TRBV7-3
clone size: .
D gene: .
CDR3 protein: CASSLNGPSGYGYTF
CDR3 DNA: TGTGCCAGCAGCTTAAATGGTCCCTCGGGCTATGGCTACACCTTC

J gene: TRBJ1-4
V gene: TRBV12-5
clone size: .
D gene: TRBD1
CDR3 protein: CASGHPGQTGNEKLFF
CDR3 DNA: TGTGCTAGTGGTCACCCGGGACAGACGGGAAATGAAAAACTGTTTTTT

J gene: TRBJ1-1
V gene: TRBV5-1
clone size: .
D gene: TRBD1
CDR3 protein: CASSSGTGEYTEAFF
CDR3 DNA: TGCGCCAGCAGCTCAGGGACAGGAGAGTACACTGAAGCTTTCTTT

J gene: TRBJ2-2
V gene: TRBV6-1
clone size: .
D gene: TRBD2
CDR3 protein: CASSGLAANTGELFF
CDR3 DNA: TGTGCCAGCAGTGGACTAGCGGCGAACACCGGGGAGCTGTTTTTT

J gene: TRBJ1-1
V gene: TRBV7-2
clone size: once
D gene: TRBD1
CDR3 protein: CASSAQGQGNTEAFF
CDR3 DNA: TGTGCCAGCAGCGCACAAGGACAGGGGAACACTGAAGCTTTCTTT

J gene: TRBJ1-3
V gene: TRBV11-2
clone size: .
D gene: .
CDR3 protein: CASSLGEADINTIYF
CDR3 DNA: TGTGCCAGCAGCTTAGGAGAGGCAGATATCAACACCATATATTTT

J gene: TRBJ2-1
V gene: TRBV7-2
clone size: .
D gene: TRBD2
CDR3 protein: CASILGGVRHNEQFF
CDR3 DNA: TGTGCCAGCATCCTGGGGGGGGTCCGTCACAATGAGCAGTTCTTC

J gene: TRBJ1-2
V gene: TRBV25-1
clone size: once
D gene: .
CDR3 protein: CASSDLEDYGYTF
CDR3 DNA: TGTGCCAGCAGTGACCTTGAGGACTACGGCTACACCTTC

J gene: TRBJ2-3
V gene: TRBV7-9
clone size: .
D gene: TRBD2
CDR3 protein: CASVASGTQGTQYF
CDR3 DNA: TGTGCCAGCGTGGCTAGCGGAACGCAGGGTACGCAGTATTTT

J gene: TRBJ1-5
V gene: TRBV5-8
clone size: .
D gene: .
CDR3 protein: CASSVSGREPQHF
CDR3 DNA: TGTGCCAGCAGCGTGTCCGGGAGGGAGCCCCAGCATTTT